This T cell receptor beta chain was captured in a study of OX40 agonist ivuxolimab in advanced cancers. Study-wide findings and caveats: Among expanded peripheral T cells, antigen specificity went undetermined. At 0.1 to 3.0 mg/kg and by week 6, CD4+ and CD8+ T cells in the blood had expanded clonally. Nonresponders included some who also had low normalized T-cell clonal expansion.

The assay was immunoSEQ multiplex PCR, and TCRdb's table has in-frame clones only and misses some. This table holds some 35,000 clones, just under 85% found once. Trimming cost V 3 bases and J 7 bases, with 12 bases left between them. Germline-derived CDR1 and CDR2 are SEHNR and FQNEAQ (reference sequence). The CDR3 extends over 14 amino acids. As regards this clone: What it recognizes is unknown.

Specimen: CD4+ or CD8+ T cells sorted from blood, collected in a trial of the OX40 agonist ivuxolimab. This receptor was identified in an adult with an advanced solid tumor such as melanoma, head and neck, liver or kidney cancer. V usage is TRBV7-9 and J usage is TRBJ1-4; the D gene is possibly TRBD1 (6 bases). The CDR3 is CASSLGHPPEKLFF. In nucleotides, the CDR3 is TGTGCCAGCAGCTTGGGACATCCTCCTGAAAAACTGTTTTTT.